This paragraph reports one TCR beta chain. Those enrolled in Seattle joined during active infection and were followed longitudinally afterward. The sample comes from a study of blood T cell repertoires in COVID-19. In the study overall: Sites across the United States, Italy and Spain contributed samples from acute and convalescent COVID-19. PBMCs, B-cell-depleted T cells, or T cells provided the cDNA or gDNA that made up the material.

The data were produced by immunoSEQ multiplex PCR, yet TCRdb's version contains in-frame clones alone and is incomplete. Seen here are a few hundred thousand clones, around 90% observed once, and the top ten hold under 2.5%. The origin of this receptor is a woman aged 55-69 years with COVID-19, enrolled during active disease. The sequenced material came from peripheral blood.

The CDR3, as DNA: TGTGCCAGCCTGATGGGACAGGGGTACAATCAGCCCCAGCATTTT. The encoded protein is CASLMGQGYNQPQHF. The rearrangement joins TRBV6-6 to TRBJ1-5; 10 nucleotides match TRBD1. V was pared by 8 bases and J by 3 bases, with 7 bases of the junction left unmatched. The CDR3 spans 15 residues. Per the germline V gene, CDR1 is MNHNY and CDR2 is SVGAGI (reference sequence).